This TCR beta chain came from a study of human T cells and chemical hapten exposure. Stated time point: patch test 1, 2 weeks after DPC sensitization. Treatment described: therapeutic diphenylcyclopropenone sensitization with weekly scalp DPC. MiXCR, applied by TCRdb to the RACE reads, yields one record per CDR3 protein. The data contain 150,000 to 200,000 distinct CDR3 sequences, roughly 15% of them singletons. The CDR3 is 14 residues long. Trimming stripped 3 bases from V and 5 bases from J, with 12 bases between. This clonotype was recorded at least ten times. This TCR came from a young woman with alopecia areata. Some clones in this sample may be carry-over from other donors' samples. The chain combines TRBV12-3 or TRBV12-4 with TRBJ2-3; no firm D call. This specimen consisted of whole blood, obtained in connection with sensitization to the hapten diphenylcyclopropenone (DPC). CDR3 in amino acids: CASSLGLTGDTQYF. CDR3 DNA: TGTGCCAGCAGTTTGGGCCTTACTGGAGATACGCAGTATTTT.